This TCR beta chain was sequenced in a study of cytomegalovirus exposure and HLA in healthy donors. Study-level results: Most TCRs appeared rarely, but some public TCRs recurred in many donors. Reportedly, TCR beta sequences accurately predicted HLA-A and HLA-B alleles in most subjects. The authors considered a cluster of highly shared sequence variants likely to be a sequencing artifact.

The ends were cut back, 3 bases at V and 7 bases at J, with 10 bases in the middle. The length of the CDR3 is 12 residues. Per germline, CDR1 KGHSH and CDR2 LQKENI. For this clone: Its antigen remains unknown.

Primers for the PCR totalled 60 Vbeta and 13 Jbeta. Original processing notes: A later analysis tallied 80 million to 100 million unique TCR beta chains, some 10 million of them shared. Method: immunoSEQ multiplex PCR; TCRdb's copy keeps in-frame clones and lacks some. From that table come the V and J calls and clone size; the DNA was used to work out D and trimming. The sample has 60,000 to 75,000 clones, and its top ten clones hold under 4%. This TCR was sampled from a female donor in good health and CMV-seropositive. The chain employs TRBV18 and TRBJ2-7; no definite D call. Material for sequencing was PBMCs. CDR3 residues: CASSPRLEEQYF. The CDR3 nucleotides are TGTGCCAGCTCACCGAGACTGGAGGAGCAGTACTTC.